This T cell receptor beta chain was captured by sequencing in a study of beta chain features in type 1 diabetes. Study overall: Summed over all samples, the examined sorted cells came to roughly 110,000,000.

The CDR3 has 15 residues. Looked up from germline, CDR1 is SNHLY and CDR2 is FYNNEI. Trimming stripped 2 bases from V and 6 bases from J, with 13 bases between. On this clone itself: Its specificity is not known.

Study outcomes and limitations: PCR could preferentially amplify shorter templates, alike in patients and controls. Patients with Type 1 diabetes showed moderately but significantly shorter TCRB CDR3s in all four CD4+ subsets. Relative to healthy donors, patients appeared to have naive, central memory and Treg TCRB repertoires that were more similar.

The study reverse transcribed the entire isolated RNA, so it sequenced expressed TCRB transcripts. Mean read depth for naive, central memory and regulatory T cell samples was 3 million to 4.5 million reads. Assay: immunoSEQ multiplex PCR; the TCRdb copy retains only in-frame clones and omits some. The sample carries 500,000 to 800,000 clones, roughly 12% recorded once. The TCR comes from a man under 40 with type 1 diabetes. V gene TRBV2 combines with J gene TRBJ1-4, with a possible D match to TRBD1 (5 bases). The specimen was naive CD4+ T cells from blood. CDR3 nucleotide sequence: TGTGCCAGCAGTGAACGGGACGGTTACTATGAAAAACTGTTTTTT. Protein product: CASSERDGYYEKLFF.